A selection of T cell receptor beta chains follows, all from one sample in a study of blood T cells in healthy people across ages. MiXCR, run by TCRdb on the 5' RACE reads, gives a single entry per CDR3 protein. The table lists 1.5 million to 2 million distinct CDR3 sequences, almost 35% of them singletons. Source material: blood. The receptors shown here come from a woman younger than 45 in good health. Both conserved end residues are part of each CDR3. D genes are given only for firm matches. The listing skips clone size in some rows; elsewhere it reads once, few, many or a size class.

cdr3_aa	cdr3_nt	clone_size	j_call	d_call	v_call
CASSYRTGELYEQYF	TGTGCCAGCAGTTACAGGACAGGGGAATTATACGAGCAGTACTTC	few	TRBJ2-7	TRBD1	TRBV6-6
CASSRSRAGAHTDTQYF	TGTGCCAGCTCCAGGTCTCGAGCGGGGGCCCACACAGATACGCAGTATTTT	few	TRBJ2-3	TRBD2	TRBV6-1
CASSPTGLVDYNEQFF	TGTGCCAGCAGCCCCACGGGACTAGTGGACTACAATGAGCAGTTCTTC	few	TRBJ2-1	TRBD2	TRBV3-1
CASSPRTSGGAPYNEQFF	TGCGCCAGCAGCCCTAGGACTAGCGGGGGGGCCCCCTACAATGAGCAGTTCTTC	few	TRBJ2-1	TRBD2	TRBV4-1
CASSVTTGTLTDTQYF	TGTGCCAGCAGCGTGACTACCGGGACCCTCACAGATACGCAGTATTTT	many	TRBJ2-3	.	TRBV7-9
CASSLPGRPYEQYF	TGTGCCAGCAGCTTACCAGGGAGACCCTACGAGCAGTACTTC	many	TRBJ2-7	.	TRBV11-2
CASKTPRGAFF	TGTGCCAGCAAAACCCCCCGGGGGGCTTTCTTT	few	TRBJ1-1	.	TRBV28
CASSQEGLSSYEQYF	TGTGCCAGCAGCCAGGAGGGATTAAGCTCCTACGAGCAGTACTTC	.	TRBJ2-7	.	TRBV7-3
CASSYEGSTNEKLFF	TGTGCCAGCAGTTACGAGGGGTCGACTAATGAAAAACTGTTTTTT	.	TRBJ1-4	.	TRBV6-5
CASSGGPKETQYF	TGTGCCAGCAGCGGCGGTCCGAAAGAGACCCAGTACTTC	few	TRBJ2-5	.	TRBV7-3
CSARGPLEWNEQFF	TGCAGTGCTAGAGGCCCCCTAGAGTGGAATGAGCAGTTCTTC	few	TRBJ2-1	.	TRBV20-1
CASSLSSGDLYNEQFF	TGTGCCAGCAGTTTATCTAGCGGCGACCTATACAATGAGCAGTTCTTC	.	TRBJ2-1	.	TRBV27
CASSIGGTTKNIQYF	TGTGCCAGCAGTATCGGAGGGACAACCAAAAACATTCAGTACTTC	.	TRBJ2-4	.	TRBV12-3/TRBV12-4
CSASGQGWEQFF	TGCAGTGCTAGCGGACAGGGCTGGGAGCAGTTCTTC	.	TRBJ2-1	TRBD1	TRBV20-1
CANSDYEGSSYNEQFF	TGTGCCAACAGTGACTATGAGGGTTCGTCCTACAATGAGCAGTTCTTC	.	TRBJ2-1	.	TRBV6-1
CSARDSYQETQYF	TGCAGTGCTAGAGACAGTTACCAAGAGACCCAGTACTTC	many	TRBJ2-5	.	TRBV20-1
CASSPPAPQWVQFF	TGTGCCAGCAGTCCGCCAGCCCCCCAATGGGTGCAGTTCTTC	.	TRBJ2-1	.	TRBV12-3/TRBV12-4
CASSLAFNAGGEQYF	TGTGCCAGCAGCCTCGCCTTCAACGCGGGCGGCGAGCAGTACTTC	.	TRBJ2-7	.	TRBV3-1
CASSSDRGRSYEQYF	TGTGCCAGCAGCTCAGACAGGGGGAGATCGTACGAGCAGTACTTC	few	TRBJ2-7	TRBD1	TRBV5-6
CASSRTSGLTDMQYF	TGTGCCAGCAGCCGGACTAGCGGCCTAACAGATATGCAGTATTTT	.	TRBJ2-3	TRBD2	TRBV12-3/TRBV12-4
CASSSASGREDIQYF	TGTGCCAGCAGTTCCGCTAGCGGGAGGGAAGACATTCAGTACTTC	few	TRBJ2-4	TRBD2	TRBV28
CASSFASGYNNEQFF	TGTGCCAGCAGCTTCGCTAGCGGGTACAACAATGAGCAGTTCTTC	few	TRBJ2-1	TRBD2	TRBV7-9
CASSFSEREQFF	TGTGCCAGCAGTTTTAGCGAGAGGGAGCAGTTCTTC	.	TRBJ2-1	.	TRBV28
CASSYPSQETQYF	TGTGCCAGCAGTTACCCCAGCCAAGAGACCCAGTACTTC	.	TRBJ2-5	.	TRBV6-2/TRBV6-3
CASSLTTEQFF	TGTGCCAGCAGCTTGACCACTGAGCAGTTCTTC	many	TRBJ2-1	.	TRBV7-9
CASSQEALTGGPDTQYF	TGTGCCAGCAGCCAAGAAGCGCTAACGGGGGGGCCGGATACGCAGTATTTT	few	TRBJ2-3	TRBD2	TRBV4-2
CSARIRGRANYEQYF	TGCAGTGCTAGAATCCGCGGGAGGGCCAACTACGAGCAGTACTTC	few	TRBJ2-7	TRBD2	TRBV20-1
CASSKDRGETQYF	TGTGCCAGCAGTAAGGACAGGGGGGAGACCCAGTACTTC	many	TRBJ2-5	TRBD1	TRBV12-3/TRBV12-4